The sequence of this TCR beta chain was determined in a study of patients and donors after allogeneic stem cell transplantation. There are 15 residues in the CDR3. Germline-derived CDR1 and CDR2 are SGHRS and YFSETQ. Trimming pared 3 bases from V and 8 bases from J, leaving 15 bases between. MiXCR was run by TCRdb on the RT-PCR reads, yielding one entry per CDR3 protein. The sample has 85,000 to 90,000 distinct CDR3 sequences, roughly 50% seen once; the top ten hold more than 55%. Sequenced sample: blood, either unsorted or a sorted T cell fraction (not recorded which). The gene calls are TRBV5-1 and TRBJ1-6; a weak D match, TRBD1 (6 bases). The sequence came from a human donor who was either an allogeneic HSCT recipient or a stem cell or donor lymphocyte infusion donor (not recorded which). It is not recorded whose cells these are; they may come from a transplant donor. The CDR3 loop is CASSSTGSKDSPLHF. In nucleotides, the CDR3 is TGCGCCAGCAGCTCAACAGGGAGTAAGGATTCACCCCTCCACTTT.